The 23 T cell receptor beta chains below were found in one sample sequenced in a study of Ad26.COV2.S vaccination and SARS-CoV-2 variants. As to treatment: some 19 received Ad26.COV2.S at low or high dose, single or two shots; 5 received placebo; per-sample allocation not given. Collection of the samples took place on day 63 after the first injection of vaccine or placebo. Profiling relied on immunoSEQ multiplex PCR, and the TCRdb table lists in-frame clones only, not all of them. The sample records about 350,000 clones, roughly 89% being singletons. Here the sequenced sample was peripheral blood, taken in a trial of Ad26.COV2.S vaccine versus placebo. These receptors all come from a person aged 18-60 years who received the Ad26.COV2.S COVID-19 vaccine or a placebo.

The chain is built from TRBV20-1 and TRBJ2-2, with 8 bases aligning to TRBD2. Germline V gene sequence: CDR1 DFQATT, CDR2 SNEGSKA (reference sequence). Germline trimming cut 3 bases from V and 5 bases from J; bases unmatched to any gene: 8. The CDR3 has 15 amino acids. The CDR3 DNA is TGCAGTGCTAGTTTCTCGGGGGGGAAAACCGGGGAGCTGTTTTTT. Translated, it gives CSASFSGGKTGELFF.

This chain connects TRBV28 to TRBJ2-7; 10 positions agree with TRBD1. The CDR3 loop spans 16 amino acids. V lost 6 bases and J lost 2; bases outside the gene matches: 10. CDR1 and CDR2 (germline): MDHEN, SYDVKM. CDR3 region: CASSDRQGQGTYEQYF. The CDR3 DNA reads as TGTGCCAGCAGCGACAGACAGGGACAGGGGACCTACGAGCAGTACTTC.

Details on this clone: Sequence at one end of the junction differs from germline and may be a read error. The chain joins TRBV11-2 to TRBJ1-2; TRBD1 might be the D (5 bases). The germline gives CDR1 SGHAT, CDR2 FQNNGV. The CDR3 extends over 13 amino acids. CDR3 region: CASSLEGLGGRDF. The CDR3 DNA reads as TGTGCCAGCAGCTTAGAGGGTTTGGGGGGACGAGACTTC.

This rearrangement joins TRBV4-1 to TRBJ2-1; 15 nucleotides match TRBD2. The CDR3 extends over 16 amino acids. V lost 1 base and J lost 6; bases outside the gene matches: 1. Germline V CDR1 and CDR2: MGHRA, YSYEKL. CDR3 protein: CASSQAGLAGGNEQFF. CDR3 nucleotide sequence: TGCGCCAGCAGCCAAGCGGGACTAGCGGGAGGCAATGAGCAGTTCTTC.

The chain has TRBV27 and TRBJ1-1, with D uncertain. V was trimmed by 3 bases and J by 4 bases, leaving 12 bases between them. The CDR3 contains 14 residues. Germline V gene data show CDR1 as MNHEY and CDR2 as SMNVEV (reference sequence). The CDR3 loop is CASSFVGMGTEAFF. The CDR3, as DNA: TGTGCCAGCAGTTTTGTGGGGATGGGCACTGAAGCTTTCTTT.

The chain recombines TRBV9 with TRBJ2-1; 10 nucleotides line up with TRBD2. The junction had 9 bases not matched to a gene; V was cut back by 4 bases and J by 8 bases. The CDR3 has 15 amino acids. Germline lookup yields CDR1 SGDLS and CDR2 YYNGEE. The CDR3 here is CASSPPSGSVDEQFF. CDR3 coding DNA: TGTGCCAGCAGCCCTCCTAGCGGGAGTGTCGATGAGCAGTTCTTC.

The J gene is TRBJ1-2, the V gene TRBV19; a possible D gene is TRBD1 (6 bases). The length of the CDR3 is 15 residues. Trimming cost V 7 bases and J 7 bases, with 22 bases left between them. In germline, CDR1 is LNHDA, CDR2 SQIVND (reference sequence). CDR3 protein: CASNLGSGTSVGYTF. Written as DNA, the CDR3 is TGTGCCAGTAACCTCGGTTCTGGGACATCGGTTGGCTACACCTTC.

This chain connects TRBV4-2 to TRBJ2-1; D remains ambiguous. The germline V and J ends were trimmed by 4 bases and 9 bases, with 10 bases remaining between them. The germline gives CDR1 LGHNA, CDR2 YNFKEQ. CDR3 length: 12 amino acids. CDR3 in DNA: TGTGCCAGCAGCCCAAGCCGATTTGAGCAGTTCTTC. Amino acid sequence: CASSPSRFEQFF.

The chain couples TRBV7-9 to TRBJ1-2, with TRBD1 matching over 7 bases. The junction had 10 bases not matched to a gene; V was cut back by 4 bases and J by 5 bases. CDR3 length equals 15 residues. The V gene's germline CDR1 is SEHNR and CDR2 FQNEAQ (reference sequence). CDR3 region: CASSSTGDPIYGYTF. As DNA, the CDR3 is TGTGCCAGCAGCTCCACAGGGGATCCGATATATGGCTACACCTTC.

The CDR3 region is CATSSTNEKLFF. Here the CDR3 DNA reads TGTGCCACCTCCAGTACTAATGAAAAACTGTTTTTT. This chain uses TRBV18 with TRBJ1-4, with unresolved D. Trimming pared 10 bases from V and 2 bases from J, leaving 8 bases between. Germline V gene sequence: CDR1 KGHSH, CDR2 LQKENI. The length of the CDR3 is 12 residues. Variable domain in full (rest from reference TRBV18 and TRBJ1-4): NAGVMQNPRHLVRRRGQEARLRCSPMKGHSHVYWYRQLPEEGLKFMVYLQKENIIDESGMPKERFSAEFPKEGPSILRIQQVVRGDSAAYFCATSSTNEKLFFGSGTQLSVL.

J is TRBJ1-1 and V is TRBV5-1; maybe TRBD1 (6 bases). The CDR3 runs to 13 residues. V dropped 2 bases and J dropped 3 bases, with 8 bases sitting between them. The germline CDR1 and CDR2 sequences are SGHRS and YFSETQ. CDR3 coding DNA: TGCGCCAGCAGCTTACCAGGGGACACTGAAGCTTTCTTT. This translates into CASSLPGDTEAFF.

The V gene is TRBV5-4, the J gene TRBJ1-2; unclear D gene. V lost 0 bases, J lost 0 bases, and 9 bases lay in between. This CDR3 region has 15 residues. Germline-derived CDR1 and CDR2 are SGHNT and YYREEE (reference sequence). The CDR3 coding sequence is TGTGCCAGCAGCTTGGGTGGGAGGGCTAACTATGGCTACACCTTC. It is translated as CASSLGGRANYGYTF.

This rearrangement joins TRBV27 to TRBJ2-4, with 11 bases that match TRBD2. Germline V gene sequence: CDR1 MNHEY, CDR2 SMNVEV (reference sequence). The CDR3 consists of 16 residues. V dropped 5 bases and J dropped 3; count of bases not matched to a gene: 6. CDR3 in amino acids: CASSQTSGVGKNIQYF. CDR3 coding DNA: TGTGCCAGCAGTCAGACTAGCGGGGTCGGCAAAAACATTCAGTACTTC.

In its sample, this clone was seen once. J is TRBJ2-3 and V is TRBV7-8; 8 nucleotides line up with TRBD2. Germline V CDR1 and CDR2: SGHVS, FQNEAQ. This CDR3 is built from 15 residues. The junction had 5 bases not matched to a gene; V was cut back by 4 bases and J by 2 bases. CDR3: CASSSTSGPTDTQYF. CDR3 bases: TGTGCCAGCAGCTCCACTAGCGGCCCCACAGATACGCAGTATTTT.

V and J are TRBV2 and TRBJ1-1; 11 bases are a match to TRBD1. J was trimmed by 7 bases and V by 4 bases; bases with no gene match: 11. The germline gives CDR1 SNHLY, CDR2 FYNNEI. This CDR3 contains 16 residues. The CDR3 protein is CASSVGQGGAWGEAFF. CDR3 coding DNA: TGTGCCAGCAGTGTGGGACAGGGGGGGGCCTGGGGTGAAGCTTTCTTT.

J is TRBJ2-3 and V is TRBV11-2; the match to TRBD2 covers 7 bases. From germline, CDR1 is SGHAT and CDR2 FQNNGV. CDR3 length equals 17 residues. V dropped 5 bases and J dropped 7; count of bases not matched to a gene: 18. CDR3 loop: CASSPLPGSLGGNTQYF. CDR3 in DNA: TGTGCCAGCAGCCCCCTCCCCGGGTCCCTCGGGGGGAATACGCAGTATTTT.

The count of this clone is one. The chain employs TRBV11-1 and TRBJ2-3; D not resolved. Germline V gene sequence: CDR1 SGHAT, CDR2 FQDESV (reference sequence). Trimming took 5 bases from V and 0 from J, leaving 6 bases between them. The CDR3 runs to 13 residues. This CDR3 is CASSVTSTDTQYF. The CDR3 DNA reads TGTGCCAGCAGCGTTACTAGCACAGATACGCAGTATTTT.

The chain has TRBV3-1 (or the pseudogene TRBV3-2) and TRBJ2-7, with TRBD2 matching over 10 bases. The junction had 1 base not matched to a gene; V was cut back by 2 bases and J by 6 bases. This CDR3 comprises 13 residues. Germline V gives CDR1 LGHDT, CDR2 YNNKEL (reference sequence). CDR3 protein: CASSQWTSGEQYF. CDR3 bases: TGTGCCAGCAGCCAATGGACTAGCGGCGAGCAGTACTTC.

The chain links TRBV3-1 (or the pseudogene TRBV3-2) to TRBJ2-1; TRBD2 matches 9 bases. This CDR3 has 15 amino acids. V lost 3 bases and J lost 4; bases outside the gene matches: 4. Germline CDR1 and CDR2: LGHDT and YNNKEL (reference sequence). The CDR3 loop is CASSQTSGLYNEQFF. CDR3 sequence (DNA): TGTGCCAGCAGCCAGACTAGCGGCTTATACAATGAGCAGTTCTTC.

The J gene is TRBJ2-3, the V gene TRBV18; D is unclear. The germline CDR1 and CDR2 sequences are KGHSH and LQKENI. Between the trimmed V and J ends, which lost 3 bases and 6 bases, there was a span of 7 bases. This CDR3 has 12 residues. The CDR3 region is CASSPIRDTQYF. In nucleotides, the CDR3 is TGTGCCAGCTCACCTATCCGTGATACGCAGTATTTT. The full variable domain, in which reference TRBV18 and TRBJ2-3 provide the parts outside the CDR3, is NAGVMQNPRHLVRRRGQEARLRCSPMKGHSHVYWYRQLPEEGLKFMVYLQKENIIDESGMPKERFSAEFPKEGPSILRIQQVVRGDSAAYFCASSPIRDTQYFGPGTRLTVL.

This clone was detected only once. The J gene is TRBJ1-4, the V gene TRBV28, with 10 bases identical to TRBD1. Trimming took 5 bases from V and 7 from J; bases not matched to a gene: 4. The V gene's germline CDR1 is MDHEN and CDR2 SYDVKM. The CDR3 loop spans 14 amino acids. CDR3 region: CASSGRTGGEKLFF. The CDR3 DNA is TGTGCCAGCAGTGGTAGGACAGGGGGTGAAAAACTGTTTTTT.

The CDR3 nucleotides read TGTGCCAGCAGCGGAGACAGGGGGCGCGGGGGCACTGAAGCTTTCTTT. It yields the protein CASSGDRGRGGTEAFF. The chain employs TRBV11-3 and TRBJ1-1; 10 positions match TRBD1. The CDR3 length is 16 residues. With 5 bases clipped from V and 4 bases from J, the junction kept 10 bases outside the gene matches. CDR1 is SGHNT and CDR2 is YENEEA in the germline V gene. Using reference TRBV11-3 and TRBJ1-1 for the parts outside the CDR3, the full variable domain is EAGVVQSPRYKIIEKKQPVAFWCNPISGHNTLYWYLQNLGQGPELLIRYENEEAVDDSQLPKDRFSAERLKGVDSTLKIQPAELGDSAVYLCASSGDRGRGGTEAFFGQGTRLTVV.

This chain joins TRBV5-1 and TRBJ2-6; the match to TRBD1 covers 8 bases. The V segment lost 1 base and the J segment 3 bases; nucleotides outside the gene matches: 6. The CDR3 has 17 residues. The germline CDR1 and CDR2 sequences are SGHRS and YFSETQ. Here the CDR3 reads CASSLRAGGYGANVLTF. The CDR3 nucleotides read TGCGCCAGCAGCTTGAGGGCAGGGGGCTATGGGGCCAACGTCCTGACTTTC.